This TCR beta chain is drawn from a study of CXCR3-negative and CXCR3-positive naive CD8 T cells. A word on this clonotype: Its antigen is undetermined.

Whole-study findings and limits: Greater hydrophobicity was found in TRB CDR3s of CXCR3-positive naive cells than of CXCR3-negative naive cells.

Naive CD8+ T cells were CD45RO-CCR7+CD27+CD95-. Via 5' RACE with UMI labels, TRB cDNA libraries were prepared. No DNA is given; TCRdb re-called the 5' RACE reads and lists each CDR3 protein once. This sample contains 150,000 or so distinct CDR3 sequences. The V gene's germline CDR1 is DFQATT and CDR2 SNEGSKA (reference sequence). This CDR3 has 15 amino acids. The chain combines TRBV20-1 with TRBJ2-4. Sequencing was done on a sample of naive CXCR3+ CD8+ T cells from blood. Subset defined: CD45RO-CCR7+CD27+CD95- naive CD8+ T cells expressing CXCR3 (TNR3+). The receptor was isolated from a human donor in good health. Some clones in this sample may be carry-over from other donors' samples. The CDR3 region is CSARDLGRTGNIQYF.